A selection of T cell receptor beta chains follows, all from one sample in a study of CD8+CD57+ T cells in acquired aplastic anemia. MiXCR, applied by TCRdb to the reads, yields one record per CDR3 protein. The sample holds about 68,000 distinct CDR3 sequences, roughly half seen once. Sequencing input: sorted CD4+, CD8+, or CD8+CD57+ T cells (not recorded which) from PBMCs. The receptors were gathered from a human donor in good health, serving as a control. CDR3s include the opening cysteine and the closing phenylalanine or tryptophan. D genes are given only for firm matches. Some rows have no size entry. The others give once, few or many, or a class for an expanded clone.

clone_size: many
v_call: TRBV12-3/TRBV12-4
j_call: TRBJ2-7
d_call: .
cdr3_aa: CASSCNREEQYF
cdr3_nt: TGTGCCAGCAGTTGCAACAGGGAGGAGCAGTACTTC

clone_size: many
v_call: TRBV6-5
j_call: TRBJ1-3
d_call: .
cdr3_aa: CASSYGRQEISGNTIYF
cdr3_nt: TGTGCCAGCAGTTACGGGCGACAGGAGATCTCTGGAAACACCATATATTTT

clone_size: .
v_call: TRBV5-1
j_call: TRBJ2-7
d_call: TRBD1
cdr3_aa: CASSSIPGQGYEQYF
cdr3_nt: TGCGCCAGCAGCTCAATTCCGGGACAGGGCTACGAGCAGTACTTC

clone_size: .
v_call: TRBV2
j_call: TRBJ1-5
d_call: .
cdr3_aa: CASSDWGFDQPQHF
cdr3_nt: TGTGCCAGCAGTGATTGGGGGTTCGATCAGCCCCAGCATTTT

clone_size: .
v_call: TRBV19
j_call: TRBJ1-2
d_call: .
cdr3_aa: CASKPGAANYGYTF
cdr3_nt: TGTGCCAGTAAACCAGGCGCTGCTAACTATGGCTACACCTTC

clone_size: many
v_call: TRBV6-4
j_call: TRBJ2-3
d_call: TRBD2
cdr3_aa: CASSEDAGGPADTQYF
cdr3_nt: TGTGCCAGCAGTGAGGATGCGGGAGGGCCGGCAGATACGCAGTATTTT

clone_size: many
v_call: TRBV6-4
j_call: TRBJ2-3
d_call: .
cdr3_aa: CASSEGAGADTQYF
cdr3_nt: TGTGCCAGCAGTGAGGGGGCAGGGGCAGATACGCAGTATTTT

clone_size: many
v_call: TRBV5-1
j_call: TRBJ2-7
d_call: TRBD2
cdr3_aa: CASSLASGAYEQYF
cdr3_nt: TGCGCCAGCAGCTTGGCTAGCGGGGCCTACGAGCAGTACTTC

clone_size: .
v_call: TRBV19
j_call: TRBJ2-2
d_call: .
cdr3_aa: CASSMGGHTGELFF
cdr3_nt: TGTGCCAGTAGTATGGGGGGGCACACCGGGGAGCTGTTTTTT

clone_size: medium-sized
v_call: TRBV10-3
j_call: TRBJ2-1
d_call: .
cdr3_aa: CAIGGARRDEQFF
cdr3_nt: TGTGCCATTGGCGGGGCCCGGCGCGATGAGCAGTTCTTC

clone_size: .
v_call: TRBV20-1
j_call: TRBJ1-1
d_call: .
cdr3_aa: CSARRQNTEAFF
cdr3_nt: TGCAGTGCTAGACGGCAGAACACTGAAGCTTTCTTT

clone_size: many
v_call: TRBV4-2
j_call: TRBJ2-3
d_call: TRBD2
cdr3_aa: CASSPSGSPDTQYF
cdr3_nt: TGTGCCAGCAGCCCTAGCGGGAGCCCAGATACGCAGTATTTT

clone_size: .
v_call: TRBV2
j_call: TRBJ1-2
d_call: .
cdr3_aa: CAGRAFNYGYTF
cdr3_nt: TGTGCCGGAAGGGCCTTTAACTATGGCTACACCTTC

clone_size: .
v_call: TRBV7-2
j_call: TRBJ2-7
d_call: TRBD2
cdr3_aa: CASSLGGGRRTEQYF
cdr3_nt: TGTGCCAGCAGCTTAGGGGGCGGGAGAAGGACGGAGCAGTACTTC

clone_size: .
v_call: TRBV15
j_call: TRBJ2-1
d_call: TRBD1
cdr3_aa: CATSSPYGTGNYNEQFF
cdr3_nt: TGTGCCACCAGCAGTCCGTACGGGACAGGCAACTACAATGAGCAGTTCTTC

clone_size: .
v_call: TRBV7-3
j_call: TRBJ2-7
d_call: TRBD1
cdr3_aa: CASSRVPGQGNYEQYF
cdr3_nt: TGTGCCAGCAGCCGGGTTCCGGGACAGGGGAACTACGAGCAGTACTTC

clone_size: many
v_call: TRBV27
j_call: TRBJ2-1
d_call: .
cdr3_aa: CASSTGTYNEQFF
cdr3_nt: TGTGCCAGCAGTACCGGGACCTACAATGAGCAGTTCTTC

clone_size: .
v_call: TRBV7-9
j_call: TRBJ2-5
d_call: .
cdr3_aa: CASSLPPGDQYF
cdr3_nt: TGTGCCAGCAGCTTACCCCCTGGGGACCAGTACTTC

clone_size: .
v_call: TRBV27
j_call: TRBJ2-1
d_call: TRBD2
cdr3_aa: CASSTRGGAYNEQFF
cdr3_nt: TGTGCCAGCAGTACCCGGGGGGGCGCCTACAATGAGCAGTTCTTC

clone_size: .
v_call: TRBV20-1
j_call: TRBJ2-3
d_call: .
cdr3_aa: CSARSTDTQYF
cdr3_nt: TGCAGTGCTAGATCCACAGATACGCAGTATTTT

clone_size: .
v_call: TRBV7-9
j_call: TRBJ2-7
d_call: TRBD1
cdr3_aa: CPSSTGQGVGEQYF
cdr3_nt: TGTCCCAGCAGCACGGGACAGGGGGTGGGTGAGCAGTACTTC

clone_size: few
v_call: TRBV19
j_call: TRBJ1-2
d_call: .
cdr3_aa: CASSIVGRGGYGYTF
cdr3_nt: TGTGCCAGTAGTATAGTAGGCAGGGGCGGCTATGGCTACACCTTC

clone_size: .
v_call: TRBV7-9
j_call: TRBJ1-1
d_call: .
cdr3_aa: CASSGGGRTEAFF
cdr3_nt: TGTGCCAGCAGCGGTGGGGGGAGAACTGAAGCTTTCTTT

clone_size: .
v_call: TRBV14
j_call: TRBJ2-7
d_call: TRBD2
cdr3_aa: CASSQGWLTSIRSEQYF
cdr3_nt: TGCGCCAGCAGCCAAGGATGGCTGACTAGCATTCGAAGCGAGCAGTACTTC

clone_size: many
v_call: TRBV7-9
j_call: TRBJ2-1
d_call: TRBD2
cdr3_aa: CASSPMRAGGGNEQFF
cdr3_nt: TGTGCCAGCAGCCCCATGCGAGCGGGAGGGGGCAATGAGCAGTTCTTC

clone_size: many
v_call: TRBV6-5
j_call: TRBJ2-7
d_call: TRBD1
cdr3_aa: CASSLVSYGTGHEQYF
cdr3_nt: TGTGCCAGCAGCCTCGTAAGCTACGGGACAGGGCACGAGCAGTACTTC

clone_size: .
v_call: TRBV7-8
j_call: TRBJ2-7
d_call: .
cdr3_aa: CASSLGRPDEQYF
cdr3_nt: TGTGCCAGCAGCTTAGGGAGGCCCGACGAGCAGTACTTC

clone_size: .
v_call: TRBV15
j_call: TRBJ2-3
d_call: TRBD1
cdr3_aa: CATSMDRGSDTQYF
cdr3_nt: TGTGCCACCAGCATGGACAGGGGGTCAGATACGCAGTATTTT

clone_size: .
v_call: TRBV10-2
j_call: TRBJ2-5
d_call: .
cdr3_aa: CASSVGGPVAETQYF
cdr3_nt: TGCGCCAGCAGTGTAGGGGGGCCAGTAGCAGAGACCCAGTACTTC

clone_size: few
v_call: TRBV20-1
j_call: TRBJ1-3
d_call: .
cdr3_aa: CSATDSGNTIYF
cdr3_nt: TGCAGTGCGACAGACTCTGGAAACACCATATATTTT

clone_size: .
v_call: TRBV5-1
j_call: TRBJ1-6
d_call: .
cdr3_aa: CASSLDSVGGNSPLHF
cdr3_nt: TGCGCCAGCAGCTTGGATAGTGTTGGGGGTAATTCACCCCTCCACTTT

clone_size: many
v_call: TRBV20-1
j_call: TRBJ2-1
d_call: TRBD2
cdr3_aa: CSATRTSGSGNEQFF
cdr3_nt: TGCAGTGCTACGCGGACTAGCGGGAGTGGGAATGAGCAGTTCTTC

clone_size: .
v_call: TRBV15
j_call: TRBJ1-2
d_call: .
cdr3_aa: CATSNSGGYGYTF
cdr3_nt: TGTGCCACCAGCAATTCGGGGGGCTATGGCTACACCTTC

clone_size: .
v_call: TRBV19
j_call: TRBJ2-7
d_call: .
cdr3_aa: CASTSDQLSYEQYF
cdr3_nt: TGTGCCAGCACTTCAGACCAGCTGAGCTACGAGCAGTACTTC

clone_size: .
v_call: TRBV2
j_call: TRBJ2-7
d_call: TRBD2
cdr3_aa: CASSENPGGYYEQYF
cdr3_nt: TGTGCCAGCAGTGAAAATCCGGGGGGATACTACGAGCAGTACTTC

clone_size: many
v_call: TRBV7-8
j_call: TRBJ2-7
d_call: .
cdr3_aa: CASSLAVGPLEQYF
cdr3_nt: TGTGCCAGCAGCTTAGCGGTTGGTCCTTTAGAGCAGTACTTC

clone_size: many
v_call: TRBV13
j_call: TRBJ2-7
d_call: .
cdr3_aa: CASRRLHGEQYF
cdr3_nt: TGTGCCAGCAGACGCCTCCACGGCGAGCAGTACTTC

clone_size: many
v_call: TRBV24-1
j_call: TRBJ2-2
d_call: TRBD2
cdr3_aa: CATSDPPIAGETGELFF
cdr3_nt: TGTGCCACCAGTGATCCCCCCATAGCGGGAGAAACCGGGGAGCTGTTTTTT

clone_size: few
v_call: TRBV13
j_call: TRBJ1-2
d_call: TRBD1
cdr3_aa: CASSLGSQGAYGYTF
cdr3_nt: TGTGCCAGCAGCTTAGGGTCCCAGGGGGCTTATGGCTACACCTTC

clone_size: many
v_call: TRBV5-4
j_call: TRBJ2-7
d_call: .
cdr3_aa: CASSFHTGYTYEQYF
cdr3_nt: TGTGCCAGCAGCTTCCATACAGGGTATACCTACGAGCAGTACTTC

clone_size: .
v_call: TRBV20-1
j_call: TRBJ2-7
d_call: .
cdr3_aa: CSAYPGQGAGEQYF
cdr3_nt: TGCAGTGCGTACCCGGGGCAGGGTGCGGGCGAGCAGTACTTC

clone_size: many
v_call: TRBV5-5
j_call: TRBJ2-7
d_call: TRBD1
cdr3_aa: CASSLMGQGMIHEQYF
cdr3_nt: TGTGCCAGCAGCCTAATGGGACAGGGGATGATCCACGAGCAGTACTTC

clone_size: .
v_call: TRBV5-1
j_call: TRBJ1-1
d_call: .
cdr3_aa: CASSLMGNTEAFF
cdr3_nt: TGCGCCAGCAGCTTGATGGGGAACACTGAAGCTTTCTTT

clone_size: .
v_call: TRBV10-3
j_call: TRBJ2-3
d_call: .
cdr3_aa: CAIKSYKGQQYF
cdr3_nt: TGTGCCATCAAATCCTACAAGGGACAGCAGTATTTT

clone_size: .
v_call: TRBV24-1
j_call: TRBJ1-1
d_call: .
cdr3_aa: CATSDFARANTEAFF
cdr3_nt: TGTGCCACCAGTGATTTTGCCAGGGCGAACACTGAAGCTTTCTTT

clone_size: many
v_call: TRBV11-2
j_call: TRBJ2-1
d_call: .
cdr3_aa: CASSLEAATYNEQFF
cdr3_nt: TGTGCCAGCAGCTTAGAAGCGGCTACCTACAATGAGCAGTTCTTC

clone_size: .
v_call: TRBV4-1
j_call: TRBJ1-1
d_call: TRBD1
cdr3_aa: CASSRAGTGWDTEAFF
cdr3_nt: TGTGCCAGCAGCCGCGCCGGGACAGGGTGGGACACTGAAGCTTTCTTT

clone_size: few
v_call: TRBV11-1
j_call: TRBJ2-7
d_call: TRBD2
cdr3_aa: CASSLAVRGGANEQYF
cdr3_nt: TGTGCCAGCAGCTTAGCGGTTCGCGGGGGGGCGAACGAGCAGTACTTC

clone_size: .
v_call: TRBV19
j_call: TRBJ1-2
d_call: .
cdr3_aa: CASSLGREVPGYTF
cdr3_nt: TGTGCCAGTAGTCTGGGGAGGGAGGTACCTGGCTACACCTTC

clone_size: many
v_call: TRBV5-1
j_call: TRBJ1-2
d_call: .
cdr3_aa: CASSGNRAAYGYTF
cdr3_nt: TGCGCCAGCAGCGGTAACCGGGCCGCCTATGGCTACACCTTC

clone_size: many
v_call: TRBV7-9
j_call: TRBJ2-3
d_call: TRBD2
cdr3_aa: CASSLQASGNTDTQYF
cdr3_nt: TGTGCCAGCAGCTTACAAGCTAGCGGGAACACAGATACGCAGTATTTT